This TCR beta chain was retrieved from a study of beta chain features in type 1 diabetes. Overall study findings and caveats: People with Type 1 diabetes carried modestly yet significantly shorter TCRB CDR3s in all four CD4+ subsets. Patients and controls would share equally any PCR tilt toward shorter templates.

Since all of the isolated RNA was reverse transcribed, expressed TCRB transcripts were what got sequenced. TCRdb's table, derived via immunoSEQ multiplex PCR, lists solely in-frame clones and lacks some. The table includes approximately 250,000 clones, approximately 16% detected once. The V gene lost 3 bases and the J gene lost 6 bases, with 6 bases spanning the gap. CDR1 and CDR2 (germline): MDHEN, SYDVKM. This CDR3 spans 12 amino acids. As concerns this clone: Its antigen is unidentified.

The material sequenced was naive CD4+ T cells from blood. The TCR sequence derives from a man aged 30-40 years with type 1 diabetes. The chain combines TRBV28 with TRBJ2-1; perhaps TRBD1 as D (5 bases). This CDR3 reads CASSFQGNEQFF. CDR3 coding DNA: TGTGCCAGCAGTTTCCAGGGCAATGAGCAGTTCTTC.